These 21 T cell receptor beta chains share one sample of origin, sequenced in a study of T cell repertoires in cytomegalovirus infection. Via MiXCR, TCRdb re-called the reads, giving one row per CDR3 protein. This table holds approximately 990,000 distinct CDR3 sequences, more than 25% found once. Their recognized antigens are unknown. The sample consisted of cultured CD8+ T cells from PBMCs, taken from culture after CMV antigen stimulation. These receptor sequences come from a human donor in good health (CMV status not recorded). Some clones in this sample may be carry-over from other donors' samples.

This clonotype appeared many times. The chain joins TRBV6-2 or TRBV6-3 to TRBJ1-1; D remains ambiguous. CDR1 is MNHEY, CDR2 SVGEGT, per germline. V shed 6 bases and J shed 3 bases, with 20 bases lying between them. The length of the CDR3 is 16 residues. CDR3 sequence (DNA): TGTGCCAGCAGCCCCTTGATGGCCAACGGGGACACTGAAGCTTTCTTT. Residues: CASSPLMANGDTEAFF.

The V and J genes are TRBV3-1 and TRBJ1-6; weak D call: TRBD1 (6 bases). V lost 0 bases and J 5 bases, leaving 11 bases between the germline ends. CDR3 length: 16 amino acids. CDR1 and CDR2 from the germline V gene are LGHDT and YNNKEL (reference sequence). The CDR3 here is CASSQDPGQNNSPLHF. CDR3 coding DNA: TGTGCCAGCAGCCAAGACCCCGGACAGAATAATTCACCCCTCCACTTT.

The rearrangement links TRBV7-6 to TRBJ1-3; the D gene is possibly TRBD1 (5 bases). The CDR3 totals 15 residues. V lost 3 bases and J 1 base, leaving 10 bases between the germline ends. Germline-derived CDR1 and CDR2 are SGHVS and FNYEAQ. This chain's CDR3 is CASSFNRNSGNTIYF. Written as DNA, the CDR3 is TGTGCCAGCAGCTTCAACAGGAATTCTGGAAACACCATATATTTT.

Many counts were recorded for this clonotype. The chain uses TRBV7-2 and TRBJ1-1; D gene uncertain. The V end was cut by 5 bases, the J end by 4 bases, with 14 bases between. Germline loops: CDR1 SGHTA, CDR2 FQGNSA. The length of the CDR3 is 14 residues. CDR3 bases: TGTGCCAGCAGCCCTAAATGGGCGAGCACTGAAGCTTTCTTT. The encoded protein is CASSPKWASTEAFF.

V gene TRBV27 combines with J gene TRBJ2-5; the D is unclear. Germline V gives CDR1 MNHEY, CDR2 SMNVEV (reference sequence). V was shortened by 8 bases and J by 3 bases, with 10 bases between the two germline ends. The CDR3 extends over 12 amino acids. This CDR3 reads CASSRPKETQYF. DNA for the CDR3: TGTGCCAGCTCGCGGCCGAAAGAGACCCAGTACTTC.

This chain connects TRBV4-1 to TRBJ2-3; D not certain. The CDR3 consists of 14 residues. The germline V gene encodes CDR1 MGHRA and CDR2 YSYEKL. V was pared by 0 bases and J by 3 bases, with 7 bases between. CDR3 in amino acids: CASSQETGTDTQYF. The CDR3 DNA is TGCGCCAGCAGCCAAGAAACCGGGACAGATACGCAGTATTTT.

The gene calls are TRBV27 and TRBJ1-5; perhaps TRBD1 as D (5 bases). This CDR3 has 14 amino acids. V lost 6 bases, J lost 7 bases, and 16 bases lay in between. CDR1 and CDR2 from the germline V gene are MNHEY and SMNVEV (reference sequence). CDR3 bases: TGTGCCAGCAGACCCCCAGGGAACGGCCAGCCCCAGCATTTT. Its translation is CASRPPGNGQPQHF.

The rearrangement joins TRBV28 to TRBJ1-5, with D possibly TRBD1 on 5 matching bases. The CDR3 is 18 residues long. CDR1 is MDHEN and CDR2 is SYDVKM in the germline V gene. V lost 4 bases, J lost 1 base, and 20 bases lay in between. CDR3 in amino acids: CASSSRTRGWESNQPQHF. The CDR3 coding sequence is TGTGCCAGCAGTTCTCGTACTCGGGGGTGGGAAAGCAATCAGCCCCAGCATTTT.

V is TRBV7-3 and J is TRBJ1-6; the D gene is possibly TRBD1 (5 bases). The CDR3 sequence is 14 residues long. Germline lookup yields CDR1 SGHTA and CDR2 FQGTGA. Trimming shortened V by 5 bases and J by 7 bases, and 12 bases separated the two germline ends. The CDR3 sequence: CASSTGQGNSPLHF. The CDR3 DNA reads as TGTGCCAGCAGCACTGGACAAGGGAATTCACCCCTCCACTTT.

This sequence joins TRBV7-9 and TRBJ2-3, with D tentatively TRBD1 (6 bases). V lost 5 bases and J lost 3, with 15 bases in between. The CDR3 length is 15 residues. CDR1 SEHNR and CDR2 FQNEAQ come from the germline V gene (reference sequence). CDR3 DNA sequence: TGTGCCAGCAGCGGTACAGGGCTTTCGACAGATACGCAGTATTTT. Encoded protein: CASSGTGLSTDTQYF.

The chain recombines TRBV12-3 or TRBV12-4 with TRBJ2-3; possible D gene TRBD1, 6 bases. V lost 3 bases to trimming and J lost 6 bases, with 16 bases between them. The CDR3 sequence is 15 residues long. The CDR3 region has the DNA TGTGCCAGCAGTTTTCCGTTAGCCAGGGGCGATACGCAGTATTTT. This sequence encodes CASSFPLARGDTQYF.

The chain uses TRBV4-1 and TRBJ2-1; D not resolved. The CDR3 is 16 residues long. The germline gives CDR1 MGHRA, CDR2 YSYEKL. V lost 1 base and J 2 bases, leaving 12 bases between the germline ends. This CDR3 is CASSQGSTAAYNEQFF. CDR3 sequence (DNA): TGCGCCAGCAGCCAAGGATCTACAGCAGCCTACAATGAGCAGTTCTTC.

This chain joins TRBV4-1 and TRBJ1-5; TRBD1 aligns across 8 bases. Germline V gene data show CDR1 as MGHRA and CDR2 as YSYEKL. CDR3 size: 15 residues. Losses at the gene ends were 2 bases for V and 9 bases for J; bases not matched to a gene: 9. The CDR3 sequence is CASSQSTGGFRPQHF. The CDR3 DNA sequence: TGCGCCAGCAGCCAATCTACAGGGGGTTTTCGGCCCCAGCATTTT.

The gene calls are TRBV10-3 and TRBJ2-1, with 7 nucleotides matching TRBD1. The ends lost 7 bases at V and 5 bases at J; junction bases unmatched: 5. The length of the CDR3 is 13 residues. Germline CDR1 is ENHRY and CDR2 is SYGVKD. This CDR3 reads CAITGTVDNEQFF. CDR3 sequence (DNA): TGTGCCATCACTGGGACAGTGGACAATGAGCAGTTCTTC.

This clonotype was counted once. This may be a read error, as it is one base from a much larger clone. V and J are TRBV7-2 and TRBJ2-1; 12 nucleotides agree with TRBD2. Trimming removed 6 bases from V and 4 bases from J; junction bases left unmatched: 7. CDR3 size: 16 residues. Germline CDR1 and CDR2: SGHTA and FQGNSA. CDR3 in DNA: TGTGCCAGCAGTCCAGGACTAGCGGGGACTTACAATGAGCAGTTCTTC. Translating gives CASSPGLAGTYNEQFF.

This clonotype has a handful of counts. V usage is TRBV7-9 and J usage is TRBJ1-4; tentative D call: TRBD1 (6 bases). The germline V and J ends were trimmed by 5 bases and 7 bases, with 11 bases remaining between them. This CDR3 is 13 amino acids long. The germline V gene has CDR1 SEHNR and CDR2 FQNEAQ (reference sequence). This CDR3 is CASSLWDTEKLFF. DNA of the CDR3: TGTGCCAGCAGCCTCTGGGACACTGAAAAACTGTTTTTT.

V and J are TRBV2 and TRBJ2-1; a possible D gene is TRBD2 (5 bases). Germline CDR1 SNHLY, CDR2 FYNNEI. The CDR3 covers 14 residues. V gave up 4 bases and J gave up 2 bases, with 9 bases separating them. For the CDR3, the DNA is TGTGCCAGCAGTGGAGGGCCACCCTACAATGAGCAGTTCTTC. Its protein product is CASSGGPPYNEQFF.

This clonotype was detected ten times or more. The chain couples TRBV7-6 to TRBJ2-7; 10 bases align to TRBD1. CDR3 length equals 14 residues. Germline V CDR1 and CDR2: SGHVS, FNYEAQ. After removal of 1 base from V and 4 bases from J, the junction contained 1 base not matched to a gene. CDR3 in DNA: TGTGCCAGCAGCTTAGAGGGACAGGGGTACGAGCAGTACTTC. Encoded protein: CASSLEGQGYEQYF.

This clonotype was detected many times. The chain carries TRBV7-6 and TRBJ2-1; 8 bases are a match to TRBD1. The CDR3 consists of 13 residues. With V trimmed by 2 bases and J by 9 bases, 3 bases remained unmatched. Germline CDR1 SGHVS, CDR2 FNYEAQ. For the CDR3, the DNA is TGTGCCAGCAGCTTATTGGACAGGGCTGAGCAGTTCTTC. It codes for CASSLLDRAEQFF.

The V call is TRBV10-3, the J call TRBJ1-2; D unclear. CDR3 size: 14 residues. Germline lookup yields CDR1 ENHRY and CDR2 SYGVKD. The V and J ends lost 2 bases and 3 bases respectively, with 10 bases between them. CDR3 residues: CAISEVGEDYGYTF. CDR3 in DNA: TGTGCCATCAGTGAGGTGGGAGAGGACTATGGCTACACCTTC.

In this sample, this clonotype turned up a few times. J is TRBJ2-2 and V is TRBV15; TRBD1 is a possible D gene (5 bases). Trimming took off 0 bases at V and 7 bases at J, with 18 bases between the two ends. CDR1 is LNHNV, CDR2 YYDKDF, per germline (reference sequence). The CDR3 is made up of 17 amino acids. The CDR3, as DNA: TGTGCCACCAGCAGAGATCCGAGGCAGGGTGTAGTCGGGGAGCTGTTTTTT. Its protein is CATSRDPRQGVVGELFF.